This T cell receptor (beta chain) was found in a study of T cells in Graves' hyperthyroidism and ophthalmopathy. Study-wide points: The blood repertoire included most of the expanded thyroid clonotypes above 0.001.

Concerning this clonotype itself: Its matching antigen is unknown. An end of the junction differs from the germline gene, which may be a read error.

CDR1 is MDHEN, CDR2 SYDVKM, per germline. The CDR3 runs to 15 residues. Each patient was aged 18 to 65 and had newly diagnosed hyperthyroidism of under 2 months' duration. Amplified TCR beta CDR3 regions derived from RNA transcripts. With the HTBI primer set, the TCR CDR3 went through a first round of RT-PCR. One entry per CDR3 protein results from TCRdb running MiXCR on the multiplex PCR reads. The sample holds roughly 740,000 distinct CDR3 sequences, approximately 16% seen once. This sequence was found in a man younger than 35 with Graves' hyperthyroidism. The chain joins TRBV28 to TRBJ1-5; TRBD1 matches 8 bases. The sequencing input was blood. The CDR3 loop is CASSQIGRGPQLQHF. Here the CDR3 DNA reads TGTGCCAGCAGTCAGATCGGCAGGGGGCCTCAGCTCCAGCATTTT. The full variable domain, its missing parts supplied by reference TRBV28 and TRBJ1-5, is DVKVTQSSRYLVKRTGEKVFLECVQDMDHENMFWYRQDPGLGLRLIYFSYDVKMKEKGDIPEGYSVSREKKERFSLILESASTNQTSMYLCASSQIGRGPQLQHFGDGTRLSIL.